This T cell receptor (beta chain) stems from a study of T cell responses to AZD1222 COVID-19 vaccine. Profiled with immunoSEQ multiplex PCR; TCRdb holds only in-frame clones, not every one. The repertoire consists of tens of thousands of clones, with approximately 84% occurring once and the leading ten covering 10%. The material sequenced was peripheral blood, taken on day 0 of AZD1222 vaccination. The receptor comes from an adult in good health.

The CDR3 protein is CASRSGGPPDTQYF. The CDR3, as DNA: TGTGCCAGCAGATCGGGAGGGCCTCCAGATACGCAGTATTTT. The chain carries TRBV6-5 and TRBJ2-3; 8 bases agree with TRBD2. The CDR3 length is 14 residues. Germline V gene data show CDR1 as MNHEY and CDR2 as SVGAGI. V lost 6 bases to trimming and J lost 4 bases; unmatched junction nucleotides: 6.